The entry that follows covers one TCR beta chain sequence. In the original analysis: Nucleated cell number was recorded as an estimate derived from reference gene primer amplification. Here immunoSEQ multiplex PCR was the method, and the copy in TCRdb shows in-frame clones only, minus some. The DNA gave D and trimming, while V, J and clone size come from that table. This repertoire shows about 59,000 clones, around 67% found once; its top ten account for more than 11%. This sample is drawn from a study of blood T cell repertoires in COVID-19. About the study: Samples taken during acute and convalescent COVID-19 were collected in the United States, Italy and Spain. From T cells, B-cell-depleted T cells, or PBMCs came the material, which was cDNA or gDNA.

The source is a woman between 65 and 79 years old with acute or convalescent COVID-19. The specimen sequenced was peripheral blood.

The CDR3 sequence: CSVSQGGIWTYNEQFF. The CDR3 region has the DNA TGCAGCGTCTCCCAGGGGGGAATCTGGACCTACAATGAGCAGTTCTTC. This chain uses TRBV29-1 with TRBJ2-1; D is perhaps TRBD1 (7 bases). The germline gives CDR1 SQVTM, CDR2 ANQGSEA. The CDR3 loop spans 16 amino acids. Trimming cost V 6 bases and J 2 bases, with 20 bases left between them.